A single sample gave rise to the 18 T cell receptor beta chains below, sequenced in a study of sequential checkpoint blockade in melanoma. Noted treatment: randomized to nivolumab then ipilimumab (arm A) or the reverse (arm B). This table comes from immunoSEQ multiplex PCR, and its TCRdb copy is limited to in-frame clones, with some not included. The repertoire holds under 25,000 clones, with 70% to 80% as singletons. The sample consisted of CD8+ T cells sorted from blood (inferred from file names), taken from a patient given nivolumab and ipilimumab in sequence. These receptors were obtained from a human donor with melanoma.

J is TRBJ2-7 and V is TRBV7-9; perhaps TRBD1 as D (5 bases). Germline CDR1 is SEHNR and CDR2 is FQNEAQ (reference sequence). Trimming cost V 2 bases and J 1 base, with 9 bases left between them. The CDR3 extends over 14 amino acids. CDR3 coding DNA: TGTGCCAGCAGCTTACCCAGGGAATCCTACGAGCAGTACTTC. Protein sequence: CASSLPRESYEQYF.

The chain carries TRBV7-3 and TRBJ1-2, with 9 bases matching TRBD1. This CDR3 is 14 amino acids long. Germline trimming cut 5 bases from V and 5 bases from J; bases unmatched to any gene: 6. Germline CDR1 reads SGHTA; CDR2 reads FQGTGA. CDR3 DNA: TGTGCCAGCAGCCTCCGGGGACAGGGATATGGCTACACCTTC. The encoded protein is CASSLRGQGYGYTF.

V is TRBV7-8 and J is TRBJ1-4, with 8 bases lining up with TRBD1. The V gene end was trimmed by 2 bases and the J gene end by 5 bases; junction bases not matched to a gene: 1. CDR3 length: 14 amino acids. Germline loops: CDR1 SGHVS, CDR2 FQNEAQ. In DNA form, the CDR3 reads TGTGCCAGCAGCTTATGGACAGGGAATGAAAAACTGTTTTTT. It codes for CASSLWTGNEKLFF.

The chain carries TRBV27 and TRBJ2-7, with 7 bases aligning to TRBD1. Germline V gives CDR1 MNHEY, CDR2 SMNVEV (reference sequence). V shed 4 bases, J shed 7 bases, and the junction held 13 bases outside the gene matches. The CDR3 length is 15 residues. The CDR3 loop reads CASSSGLAGGVEQYF. The CDR3 nucleotides are TGTGCCAGCAGTTCCGGGTTAGCAGGGGGTGTGGAGCAGTACTTC.

The chain recombines TRBV18 with TRBJ2-7; 10 bases are shared with TRBD1. The CDR3 length is 14 residues. Germline values: CDR1 KGHSH, CDR2 LQKENI. The junction had 1 base not matched to a gene; V was cut back by 3 bases and J by 2 bases. The chain's CDR3 is CASSPTGGPYEQYF. The CDR3 bases are TGTGCCAGCTCACCGACAGGGGGCCCCTACGAGCAGTACTTC.

The chain has TRBV7-9 and TRBJ2-7; TRBD1 matches at 7 bases. The germline V gene has CDR1 SEHNR and CDR2 FQNEAQ (reference sequence). The CDR3 runs 13 residues. V gave up 2 bases and J gave up 6 bases; unmatched junction bases: 4. The CDR3 DNA reads as TGTGCCAGCAGCTTACTGACAGGGACCGAGCAGTACTTC. Its protein is CASSLLTGTEQYF.

This clone was counted a few times. This rearrangement joins TRBV19 to TRBJ2-7; D is unresolved. Germline V gene lookup returns CDR1 LNHDA and CDR2 SQIVND (reference sequence). The V gene lost 4 bases and the J gene lost 2 bases, with 9 bases spanning the gap. CDR3 length: 13 residues. As DNA, the CDR3 is TGTGCCAGTAGTACGGTCTACCCCTACGAGCAGTACTTC. This codes for CASSTVYPYEQYF.

The chain employs TRBV27 and TRBJ1-1, with D perhaps matching TRBD1 (6 bases). The CDR3 contains 14 residues. V was trimmed by 2 bases and J by 1 base, leaving 8 bases between them. CDR1 is MNHEY and CDR2 is SMNVEV in the germline V gene (reference sequence). The CDR3 loop is CASSLGRGNTEAFF. The CDR3 DNA is TGTGCCAGCAGTTTAGGCAGGGGGAACACTGAAGCTTTCTTT.

This clone was observed once. J is TRBJ1-2 and V is TRBV27, with TRBD1 as a possible D gene (6 bases). The CDR3 contains 17 residues. V was pared by 4 bases and J by 4 bases, with 22 bases between. Germline-derived CDR1 and CDR2 are MNHEY and SMNVEV (reference sequence). CDR3 nucleotides: TGTGCCAGCAGTTCCCGAAACATTTGGACAGCCCCCTATGGCTACACCTTC. Encoded protein: CASSSRNIWTAPYGYTF.

The rearrangement joins TRBV19 to TRBJ2-1; D is undetermined. Trimming pared 3 bases from V and 5 bases from J, leaving 11 bases between. The germline V gene encodes CDR1 LNHDA and CDR2 SQIVND (reference sequence). This CDR3 is built from 14 residues. The CDR3: CASSIARSDNEQFF. The CDR3 nucleotides are TGTGCCAGTAGTATCGCCAGGTCCGACAATGAGCAGTTCTTC.

The rearrangement joins TRBV29-1 to TRBJ2-7; D is possibly TRBD2 (7 bases). This CDR3 is 15 amino acids long. Per germline, CDR1 SQVTM and CDR2 ANQGSEA. Trimming took 5 bases from V and 2 from J, leaving 19 bases between them. CDR3 sequence (DNA): TGCAGCGTTCTCGGGGGGCCCAAGTCGGCCTACGAGCAGTACTTC. It codes for CSVLGGPKSAYEQYF.

This sequence joins TRBV4-1 and TRBJ1-2; D not certain. The V gene lost 0 bases and the J gene lost 4 bases, with 9 bases spanning the gap. The germline V gene encodes CDR1 MGHRA and CDR2 YSYEKL. This CDR3 contains 14 residues. The CDR3 loop reads CASSQDGGSYGYTF. CDR3 nucleotides: TGCGCCAGCAGCCAAGATGGCGGGAGCTATGGCTACACCTTC.

The chain recombines TRBV28 with TRBJ2-7, with 11 bases lining up with TRBD1. The germline gives CDR1 MDHEN, CDR2 SYDVKM. The J segment lost 3 bases and the V segment lost 4 bases, leaving 5 bases of the junction unmatched. This CDR3 comprises 15 residues. The CDR3 bases are TGTGCCAGCAGTTACTACGGGACAGGGGGCTACGAGCAGTACTTC. Translation: CASSYYGTGGYEQYF.

V gene TRBV4-1 combines with J gene TRBJ1-5; D possibly corresponds to TRBD1 (5 bases). Germline V gives CDR1 MGHRA, CDR2 YSYEKL. The CDR3 spans 15 residues. Trimming pared 3 bases from V and 3 bases from J, leaving 12 bases between. CDR3 bases: TGCGCCAGCAGCCACTCAGACAGACCCAATCAGCCCCAGCATTTT. It translates to CASSHSDRPNQPQHF.

This chain uses TRBV6-6 with TRBJ2-7; TRBD2 is a possible D gene (6 bases). The V gene lost 5 bases and the J gene lost 5 bases, with 16 bases spanning the gap. Looked up from germline, CDR1 is MNHNY and CDR2 is SVGAGI (reference sequence). The CDR3 has 14 amino acids. CDR3: CASSPGLPSNEQYF. CDR3 nucleotide sequence: TGTGCCAGCAGTCCTGGACTACCTTCGAACGAGCAGTACTTC.

There are a few counts of this clone. V is TRBV4-2 and J is TRBJ2-7, with a weak D call TRBD2 (5 bases). Trimming removed 1 base from V and 2 bases from J, with 15 bases in between. In germline, CDR1 is LGHNA, CDR2 YNFKEQ. The CDR3 has 16 amino acids. This chain's CDR3 is CASSQGLGLLTYEQYF. The CDR3 bases are TGTGCCAGCAGCCAAGGGCTTGGACTGCTTACCTACGAGCAGTACTTC.

The chain joins TRBV5-6 to TRBJ1-1, with TRBD1 as a possible D gene (6 bases). Between the trimmed V and J ends, which lost 2 bases and 4 bases, there was a span of 9 bases. The length of the CDR3 is 13 residues. Germline values: CDR1 SGHDT, CDR2 YYEEEE. CDR3 sequence (DNA): TGTGCCAGCAGCTTTCAGGGGCCCACTGAAGCTTTCTTT. Its translation: CASSFQGPTEAFF.

The chain uses TRBV6-5 and TRBJ2-7; TRBD2 matches at 8 bases. CDR3 size: 15 residues. V was clipped by 2 bases and J by 3 bases; unmatched bases: 6. The V gene's germline CDR1 is MNHEY and CDR2 SVGAGI. CDR3 region: CASSYEGGGLYEQYF. The CDR3 DNA reads TGTGCCAGCAGTTACGAGGGCGGGGGGCTCTACGAGCAGTACTTC.